The clone carrying this TCR beta chain was seen a single time. The data derive from a study of blood T cell repertoires in COVID-19. For the study at large: The samples span acute and convalescent COVID-19 from the United States, Italy and Spain. T cells, B-cell-depleted T cells, or PBMCs provided the cDNA or gDNA that served as material.

The CDR3 runs 16 residues. V was pared by 0 bases and J by 0 bases, with 2 bases of the junction left unmatched. CDR1 SGDLS and CDR2 YYNGEE come from the germline V gene. In the authors' methods: Counts of nucleated cells, estimated from reference gene primer amplification, were obtained. Sequencing was performed with immunoSEQ multiplex PCR; in TCRdb, only in-frame clones are kept and a portion is missing. V and J calls and clone size are given by that table; D and trimming were obtained from the DNA. The data show some 170,000 clones, with around 79% seen just once and 26% held by the top ten. This TCR derives from a woman in her sixties or seventies with acute or convalescent COVID-19. Sequenced sample: peripheral blood. J is TRBJ2-2 and V is TRBV9, with 7 bases aligning to TRBD2. DNA of the CDR3: TGTGCCAGCAGCGTAGGGACTAGTCCGAACACCGGGGAGCTGTTTTTT. Protein product: CASSVGTSPNTGELFF.